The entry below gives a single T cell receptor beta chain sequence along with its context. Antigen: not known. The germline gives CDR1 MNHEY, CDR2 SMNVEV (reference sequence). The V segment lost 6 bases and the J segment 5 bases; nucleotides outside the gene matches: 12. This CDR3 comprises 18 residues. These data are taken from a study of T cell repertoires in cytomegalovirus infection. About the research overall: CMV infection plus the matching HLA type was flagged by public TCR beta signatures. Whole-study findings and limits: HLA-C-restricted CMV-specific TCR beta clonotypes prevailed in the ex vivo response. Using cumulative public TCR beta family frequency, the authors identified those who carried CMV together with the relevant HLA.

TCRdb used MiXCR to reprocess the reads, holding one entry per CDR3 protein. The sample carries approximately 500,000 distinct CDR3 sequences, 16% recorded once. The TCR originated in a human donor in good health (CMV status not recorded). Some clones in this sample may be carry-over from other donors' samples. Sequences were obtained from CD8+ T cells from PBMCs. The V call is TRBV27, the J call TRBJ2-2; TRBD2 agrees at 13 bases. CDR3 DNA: TGTGCCAGCAGGCCCCTCGTGACTAGCGGGAGGTGGACCGGGGAGCTGTTTTTT. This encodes CASRPLVTSGRWTGELFF.